This entry describes one T cell receptor (beta chain). Its antigen remains undetermined. Nothing much larger sits one base from this clone, and base qualities are not available. This sample was included in a study of human T cells and chemical hapten exposure (dated by TCRdb to 2020 to 2022). Regarding the complete study: For sensitization, 2% DPC in acetone was applied to a 2 cm by 2 cm area of upper inner arm skin. Throughout the roughly 23-week study period, patients were also given weekly therapeutic DPC doses on the scalp. Patch tests used Finn chambers with 0.01% DPC on the upper back, scored after 6 days by International Contact Dermatitis Research Group standards. The mostly female patient cohort included alopecia areata with under or over 50% scalp involvement, alopecia totalis and alopecia universalis. Libraries were combined into a pool for sequencing, and differences in TCR yield between samples came mainly from small differences in library volumes within the pool. This study followed changes in the peripheral blood TCR repertoire in vivo during primary and secondary sensitization of alopecia patients to the hapten diphenylcyclopropenone (DPC). Blood was sampled from patients pre-sensitization (week 0) and at 2, 6 and about 24 weeks after DPC sensitization. Blood for TCR sequencing was provided by twenty-nine alopecia patients at one to four time points (pre-sensitization, 2, 6 and 24 weeks). General findings and caveats noted by the study authors: Because all patients had alopecia, a presumed autoimmune disease, the immune response of the patients might differ from that of healthy individuals. DPC sensitization did not change how many TCRs were above 1 in 1000 frequency, and no evidence was found of alterations in global repertoire structure. Patch test score correlated positively with the number of PT1 expanded TCRs, reaching significance at thresholds 8, 16 and 32 but not at 4. Repeated subsampling changed both the strength of the expansion versus patch-test correlation and the threshold at which that correlation became significant. Significantly more large CDR3 similarity clusters were formed by expanded TCRs than by pre-sensitization or healthy control sets, consistent with antigen-driven responses.

Receptor amplification or capture employed RACE. Sequencing was performed on a NextSeq 500. During library preparation, unique molecular identifiers were attached to individual cDNA molecules so that TCRs could be counted in a quantitative, reproducible way. From each blood RNA sample, both TCR alpha and TCR beta chains were sequenced. The original methods were these. The median number of TCRs per sample was over 95,000, ranging from about 20,000 to 700,000. The Decombinator software suite was used to annotate V, J and CDR3 in the TCR reads. Every sample was subsampled to the same number of TCRs (28,000) for the PS versus PT1 abundance plots. Expanded TCRs were defined as absent before sensitization and observed at least eight times at the 2-week time point. TCRdb redid the processing of the public reads, applying fastp at Q25 and MiXCR, and retained in-frame beta chains. Here each entry gathers all rows of one CDR3 protein and keeps the most common genes and DNA. For this entry, the V and J calls and clone size follow TCRdb and not the study's own pipeline. This sample comprises roughly 97,000 distinct CDR3 sequences, roughly 27% of them detected only once. 9% to 12% of the sample rests with the top ten.

The time point label on this specimen signifies: patch test 3, about 24 weeks after DPC sensitization. Interpreted using the paper, the treatment or condition label stands for: therapeutic diphenylcyclopropenone sensitization with weekly scalp DPC. At every patch-test visit, the blood draw took place before the patch test was put on. To be eligible, patients had to be aged 18 to 70, diagnosed with alopecia and judged suitable for DPC therapy, while pregnant patients were excluded. Total RNA was extracted from unfractionated whole blood collected in Tempus Blood RNA tubes. Relative to germline, V is 0 bases shorter and J is 8 bases shorter, with 12 bases between their ends. The CDR3 covers 14 residues, taking in both the cysteine and the phenylalanine. Just the 42-base CDR3 DNA is kept, in frame starting at base 1. In the germline V gene, CDR1 corresponds to ENHRY and CDR2 to SYGVKD.

The sample consisted of whole blood, taken in connection with sensitization to the hapten diphenylcyclopropenone (DPC). The V gene is TRBV10-3 and the J gene is TRBJ2-3, with TRBD2 perhaps the D gene, on 5 matching bases. The clonotype comes from a man between 35 and 55 years old with alopecia areata. Some clones in this sample may be carry-over from other donors' samples. The DNA sequence is given as TGTGCCATCAGTGAGTCCGGAGCCCGGGGTACGCAGTATTTT. Translated, it gives CAISESGARGTQYF.